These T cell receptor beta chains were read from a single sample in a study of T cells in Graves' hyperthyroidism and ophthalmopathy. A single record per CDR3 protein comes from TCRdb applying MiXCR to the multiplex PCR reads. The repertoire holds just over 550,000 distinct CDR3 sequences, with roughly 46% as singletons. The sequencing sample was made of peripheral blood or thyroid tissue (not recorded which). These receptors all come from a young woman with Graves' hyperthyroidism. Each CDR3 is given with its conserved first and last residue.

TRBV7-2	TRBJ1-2	CASSRDSITFGGYTF
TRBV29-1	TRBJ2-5	CSAGQEETQYF
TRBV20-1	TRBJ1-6	CSATRDLWSPLHF
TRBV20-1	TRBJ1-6	CSARVGRANNSPLHF
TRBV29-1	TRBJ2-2	CSVVKEDTGELFF
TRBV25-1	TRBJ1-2	CASSEIQFGGYTF
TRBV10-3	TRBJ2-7	CAITGERGYEQYF
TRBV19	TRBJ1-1	CASSFIQGYTEAFF
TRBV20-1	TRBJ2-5	CSALSGRAGETQYF
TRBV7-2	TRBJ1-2	CASSSGQGLSTYYGYTF
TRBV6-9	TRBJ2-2	CASSSRGRNTGELFF
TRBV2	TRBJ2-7	CASSDRPYEQYF
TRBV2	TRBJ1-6	CASTAVRTSRMDSPLHF
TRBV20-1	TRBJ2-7	CSARTEFSYEQYF
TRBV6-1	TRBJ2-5	CASSVRDRGTETQYF
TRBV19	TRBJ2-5	CASSISTGQETQYF
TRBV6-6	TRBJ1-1	CASSTDRTGEAFF
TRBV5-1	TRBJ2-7	CASHDSYEQYF
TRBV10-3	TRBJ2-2	CASSPERTGELFF
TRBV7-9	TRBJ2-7	CASSSRELAGDVEQYF
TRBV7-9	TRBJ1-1	CASSLERSNTEAFF
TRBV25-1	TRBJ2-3	CASSLGLATRGTDTQYF
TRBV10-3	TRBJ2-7	CAITPGQALKQYF
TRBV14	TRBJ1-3	CASSDSSGNTTYF
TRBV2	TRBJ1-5	CASRSHKNSNQPQHF
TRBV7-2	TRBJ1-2	CASRTQNYGYTF
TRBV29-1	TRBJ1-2	CSVESRGNYGYTF
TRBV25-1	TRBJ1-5	CASSAPDRGRDQPQHF
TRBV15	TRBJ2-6	CAWSGLKRDSSGANVLTF
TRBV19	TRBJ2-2	CASSITGSTGELFF
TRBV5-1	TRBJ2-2	CASSLDGSNTGELFF
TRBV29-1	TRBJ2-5	CSVDLPWDQETQYF
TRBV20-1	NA	CSARDGQGYSYEQYF
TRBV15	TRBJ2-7	CATSRVQGSYEQYF
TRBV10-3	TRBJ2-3	CAIQAEEDTQYF
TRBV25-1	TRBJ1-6	CASSVGARNSPLHF
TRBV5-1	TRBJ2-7	CASGWTAPNEQYF
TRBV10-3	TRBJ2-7	CAISEDRTDEQYF
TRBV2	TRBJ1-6	CASSEMEGRNSPLHF
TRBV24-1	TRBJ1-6	CATSDPGQENSYNSPLHF
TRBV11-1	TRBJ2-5	CASSLGREQETQYF
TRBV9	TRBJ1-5	CASSDQGIQPQHF
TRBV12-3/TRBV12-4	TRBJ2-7	CASSLQVGNTYEQYF
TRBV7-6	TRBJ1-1	CASSIWGNGARTEAFF
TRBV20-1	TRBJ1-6	CSVGKNNTPLHF
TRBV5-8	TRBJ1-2	CASSVDRGLDGYTF
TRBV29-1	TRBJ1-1	CSVGRTEAFF
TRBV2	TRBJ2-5	CASSGPQETQYF
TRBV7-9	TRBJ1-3	CASSLAGTGDGNTIYF
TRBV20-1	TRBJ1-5	CSARDPGLRQPQHF
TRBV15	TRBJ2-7	CATSRADRAMVNEQYF
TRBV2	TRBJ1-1	CASDEGQDEAFF
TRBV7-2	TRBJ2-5	CASSDQPIGRTQYF
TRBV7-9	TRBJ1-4	CASSEAGFEANERLFF